A selection of T cell receptor beta chains follows, all from one sample in a study of T cell repertoires in cytomegalovirus infection. One entry per CDR3 protein results from TCRdb running MiXCR on the reads. The sample includes under 800,000 distinct CDR3 sequences, about 24% of them seen just once. The specimen sequenced was CD8+ T cells from PBMCs. The receptors derive from a human donor in good health (CMV status not recorded). Some clones in this sample may be carry-over from other donors' samples. Each CDR3 is given with its conserved first and last residue. D genes are given only for firm matches. Size is omitted from some rows. Given values are once, few, many or a class for expanded clones.

j_gene: TRBJ2-5
abundance: NA
v_gene: TRBV7-9
d_gene: NA
CDR3nt: TGTGCCAGCATTCCCTCGGGGCCAGGGGAGACCCAGTACTTC
CDR3aa: CASIPSGPGETQYF

j_gene: TRBJ1-2
abundance: many
v_gene: TRBV7-9
d_gene: NA
CDR3nt: TGTGCCAGCAGCCTAGGCGGACTTCGGGAGGTTAACTATGGCTACACCTTC
CDR3aa: CASSLGGLREVNYGYTF

j_gene: TRBJ1-1
abundance: NA
v_gene: TRBV20-1
d_gene: NA
CDR3nt: TGCAGTGCTGTCGGCGGGGGTCCTGTAATGAACACTGAAGCTTTCTTT
CDR3aa: CSAVGGGPVMNTEAFF

j_gene: TRBJ2-7
abundance: few
v_gene: TRBV20-1
d_gene: TRBD1
CDR3nt: TGCAGTGCCGCGACAGGGAAAAAGGGGACCTACGAGCAGTACTTC
CDR3aa: CSAATGKKGTYEQYF

j_gene: TRBJ1-1
abundance: NA
v_gene: TRBV29-1
d_gene: NA
CDR3nt: TGCAGCGTTGATCACGCATACCCAGCTTTCTTT
CDR3aa: CSVDHAYPAFF

j_gene: TRBJ2-1
abundance: many
v_gene: TRBV7-2
d_gene: NA
CDR3nt: TGTGCCAGCAGCTGGGACCTGAGCTCCTACAATGAGCAGTTCTTC
CDR3aa: CASSWDLSSYNEQFF

j_gene: TRBJ2-5
abundance: NA
v_gene: TRBV7-4
d_gene: TRBD1
CDR3nt: TGTGCCAGCAGCCTAGGGACAGACCCTCCGACCCAGTACTTC
CDR3aa: CASSLGTDPPTQYF

j_gene: TRBJ2-5
abundance: NA
v_gene: TRBV29-1
d_gene: TRBD2
CDR3nt: TGCAGCGCTAGGATGGGACTAGTCTTCAGGGCAGGCGAGACCCAGTACTTC
CDR3aa: CSARMGLVFRAGETQYF

j_gene: TRBJ2-1
abundance: NA
v_gene: TRBV29-1
d_gene: NA
CDR3nt: TGCAGCGTGGGGGGTATGTGGCAGACCGTCTACAATGAGCAGTTCTTC
CDR3aa: CSVGGMWQTVYNEQFF

j_gene: TRBJ2-3
abundance: few
v_gene: TRBV28
d_gene: TRBD1
CDR3nt: TGTGCCAGCACCCCTTACCGGGACAGGGGTACAGATACGCAGTATTTT
CDR3aa: CASTPYRDRGTDTQYF

j_gene: TRBJ2-3
abundance: many
v_gene: TRBV20-1
d_gene: TRBD1
CDR3nt: TGCAGTGCAAAACCGGGACAGGGGATGACAGATACGCAGTATTTT
CDR3aa: CSAKPGQGMTDTQYF

j_gene: TRBJ2-1
abundance: few
v_gene: TRBV14
d_gene: NA
CDR3nt: TGTGCCAGCAGCCCTCGAACAAAGGGCTCGGAGCAGTTCTTC
CDR3aa: CASSPRTKGSEQFF

j_gene: TRBJ2-5
abundance: NA
v_gene: TRBV5-4
d_gene: TRBD1
CDR3nt: TGTGCCAGCAGACAGGGGACAGGGACCCAGTACTTC
CDR3aa: CASRQGTGTQYF

j_gene: TRBJ2-2
abundance: NA
v_gene: TRBV19
d_gene: TRBD1
CDR3nt: TGTGCCAGTGAAGACAGGGTGGACACCGGGGACCTGTTTTTT
CDR3aa: CASEDRVDTGDLFF

j_gene: TRBJ2-1
abundance: NA
v_gene: TRBV7-1
d_gene: NA
CDR3nt: TGTGTCAGCAGCCGTGGTGCAGCCTCCTACAATGAGCAGTTCTTC
CDR3aa: CVSSRGAASYNEQFF

j_gene: TRBJ2-2
abundance: NA
v_gene: TRBV2
d_gene: NA
CDR3nt: TGTGACAGCAGTTCGGGGTGGACCGGGGAGCTGTTTTTT
CDR3aa: CDSSSGWTGELFF

j_gene: TRBJ2-3
abundance: many
v_gene: TRBV7-2
d_gene: TRBD1
CDR3nt: TGTGCCAGCAGCTCCCGACAGGGGATCACAGATACGCAGTATTTT
CDR3aa: CASSSRQGITDTQYF

j_gene: TRBJ1-1
abundance: many
v_gene: TRBV27
d_gene: NA
CDR3nt: TGTGCCAGCAGCCTACCGGGACTGAACACTGAAGCTTTCTTT
CDR3aa: CASSLPGLNTEAFF

j_gene: TRBJ2-1
abundance: many
v_gene: TRBV7-9
d_gene: NA
CDR3nt: TGTGCCAGCCTTAATGGGGCAGCCCCTTCCTACAATGAGCAGTTCTTC
CDR3aa: CASLNGAAPSYNEQFF

j_gene: TRBJ2-3
abundance: NA
v_gene: TRBV29-1
d_gene: NA
CDR3nt: TGCAGCGTTGAACTATCGTCGGTGGGAACAGATACGCAGTATTTT
CDR3aa: CSVELSSVGTDTQYF

j_gene: TRBJ2-3
abundance: NA
v_gene: TRBV5-1
d_gene: TRBD2
CDR3nt: TGCGCCAGCAGGCCGGGACTAGCGATTGCAGATACGCAGTATTTT
CDR3aa: CASRPGLAIADTQYF

j_gene: TRBJ2-1
abundance: NA
v_gene: TRBV11-2
d_gene: TRBD2
CDR3nt: TGTGCCAGCAGCTCCTGGACTAGCGGGAGATCCTACAATGAGCAGTTCTTC
CDR3aa: CASSSWTSGRSYNEQFF

j_gene: TRBJ1-1
abundance: few
v_gene: TRBV6-2/TRBV6-3
d_gene: NA
CDR3nt: TGTGCCAGCAGTTACCTCCGACAGGTTGAAGCTTTCTTT
CDR3aa: CASSYLRQVEAFF

j_gene: TRBJ1-5
abundance: NA
v_gene: TRBV20-1
d_gene: NA
CDR3nt: TGCAGTGCCAGGGAGGTAGCCGGGGGCAATCAGCCCCAGCATTTT
CDR3aa: CSAREVAGGNQPQHF

j_gene: TRBJ2-2
abundance: few
v_gene: TRBV2
d_gene: NA
CDR3nt: TGTGCCACCTGGACGGGAAACACCGGGGAGCTGTTTTTT
CDR3aa: CATWTGNTGELFF

j_gene: TRBJ2-5
abundance: NA
v_gene: TRBV20-1
d_gene: NA
CDR3nt: TGCAGTGCTAGAGGCCCGACAGCCCTCCCAGAGACCCAGTACTTC
CDR3aa: CSARGPTALPETQYF

j_gene: TRBJ2-6
abundance: NA
v_gene: TRBV6-2/TRBV6-3
d_gene: TRBD2
CDR3nt: TGTGCCAGCAGTTACTCGACTTCGTGGGCGGGGGGGCCAGGGGCCAACGTCCTGACTTTC
CDR3aa: CASSYSTSWAGGPGANVLTF

j_gene: TRBJ1-6
abundance: NA
v_gene: TRBV20-1
d_gene: TRBD1
CDR3nt: TGCAGTGCTAGAGATCGGACAGGTCAACGGAGAGATTCACCCCTCCACTTT
CDR3aa: CSARDRTGQRRDSPLHF

j_gene: TRBJ2-2
abundance: NA
v_gene: TRBV24-1
d_gene: TRBD1
CDR3nt: TGTGCCACCAGTGATTCGCGCCTCAGGGGGAGCACCGGGGAGCTGTTTTTT
CDR3aa: CATSDSRLRGSTGELFF

j_gene: TRBJ2-3
abundance: many
v_gene: TRBV7-7
d_gene: NA
CDR3nt: TGTGCTAGCAGCTTAGGTACAGGTGCAGAGAGCACAGATACGCAGTATTTT
CDR3aa: CASSLGTGAESTDTQYF

j_gene: TRBJ2-3
abundance: few
v_gene: TRBV19
d_gene: TRBD2
CDR3nt: TGTGCCAGTAGTGCCACACTAGCGGGGGGGGCAGATACGCAGTATTTT
CDR3aa: CASSATLAGGADTQYF

j_gene: TRBJ2-1
abundance: many
v_gene: TRBV7-9
d_gene: TRBD2
CDR3nt: TGTGCCAGCAGCTCCCCACCTTCTAGCGGGGACTCCTACAATGAGCAGTTCTTC
CDR3aa: CASSSPPSSGDSYNEQFF

j_gene: TRBJ2-4
abundance: NA
v_gene: TRBV6-2/TRBV6-3
d_gene: NA
CDR3nt: TGTGCCAGCAGTTACCCGGACCTCCGGGGAGCGGACATTCAGTACTTC
CDR3aa: CASSYPDLRGADIQYF

j_gene: TRBJ1-1
abundance: NA
v_gene: TRBV5-5
d_gene: NA
CDR3nt: TGTGCCAGCACCCGGGGGTCTGAAGCTTTCTTT
CDR3aa: CASTRGSEAFF

j_gene: TRBJ1-2
abundance: many
v_gene: TRBV6-2/TRBV6-3
d_gene: NA
CDR3nt: TGTGCCAGCAGTTACACAGGGCTTTATGGCTACACCTTC
CDR3aa: CASSYTGLYGYTF

j_gene: TRBJ1-2
abundance: few
v_gene: TRBV25-1
d_gene: TRBD1
CDR3nt: TGTGCCAGCAGGGGTGACAGGGGTCATGGCTACACCTTC
CDR3aa: CASRGDRGHGYTF

j_gene: TRBJ2-4
abundance: many
v_gene: TRBV7-2
d_gene: TRBD1
CDR3nt: TGTGCCAGCAGCTTAGGGACAGGGGTAGCCAAAAACATTCAGTACTTC
CDR3aa: CASSLGTGVAKNIQYF

j_gene: TRBJ2-2
abundance: many
v_gene: TRBV4-1
d_gene: NA
CDR3nt: TGCGCCAGCAGCCAAGATCCCGGGGAGCTGTTTTTT
CDR3aa: CASSQDPGELFF

j_gene: TRBJ2-6
abundance: few
v_gene: TRBV20-1
d_gene: NA
CDR3nt: TGCAGTGCTAGAGACCACAGGACGGCGGCCGGCGTCCTGACTTTC
CDR3aa: CSARDHRTAAGVLTF

j_gene: TRBJ2-1
abundance: NA
v_gene: TRBV20-1
d_gene: NA
CDR3nt: TGCAGTGCTAGAGACCCCGGGGGACGAAATGAGCAGTTCTTC
CDR3aa: CSARDPGGRNEQFF

j_gene: TRBJ1-6
abundance: many
v_gene: TRBV7-6
d_gene: NA
CDR3nt: TGTGCCAGCAGCTCGGGACACGGAAATTCACCCCTCCACTTT
CDR3aa: CASSSGHGNSPLHF

j_gene: TRBJ2-1
abundance: NA
v_gene: TRBV7-3
d_gene: TRBD2
CDR3nt: TGTGCCAGCAGCTTTGGAGCGGGGGGGATGAATGAGCAGTTCTTC
CDR3aa: CASSFGAGGMNEQFF

j_gene: TRBJ2-1
abundance: many
v_gene: TRBV28
d_gene: TRBD2
CDR3nt: TGTGCCAGCACCTTAGGACTAGCGACCTACAATGAGCAGTTCTTC
CDR3aa: CASTLGLATYNEQFF

j_gene: TRBJ1-2
abundance: NA
v_gene: TRBV25-1
d_gene: TRBD1
CDR3nt: TGTGCCAGCAGTGAATATCGGACAGGGGATTTACAGAGCTATGGCTACACCTTC
CDR3aa: CASSEYRTGDLQSYGYTF

j_gene: TRBJ1-1
abundance: few
v_gene: TRBV7-9
d_gene: NA
CDR3nt: TGTGCCAGCAGCTCCCGCCAGAGAAACACTGAAGCTTTCTTT
CDR3aa: CASSSRQRNTEAFF

j_gene: TRBJ2-1
abundance: NA
v_gene: TRBV6-2/TRBV6-3
d_gene: NA
CDR3nt: TGTGCCAGCAGTTACACCTATGAGCAGTTCTTC
CDR3aa: CASSYTYEQFF

j_gene: TRBJ2-5
abundance: NA
v_gene: TRBV7-2
d_gene: NA
CDR3nt: TGTGCCAGCAGCTTAGGAGGACAGTACCAAGAGACCCAGTACTTC
CDR3aa: CASSLGGQYQETQYF

j_gene: TRBJ1-1
abundance: NA
v_gene: TRBV29-1
d_gene: NA
CDR3nt: TGCAGCGTTGAATACCACTACAAGAACACTGAAGCTTTCTTT
CDR3aa: CSVEYHYKNTEAFF

j_gene: TRBJ2-2
abundance: NA
v_gene: TRBV5-5
d_gene: NA
CDR3nt: TGTGCCAGCAGCACTACAGGGTCCTCCGGGGAGCTGTTTTTT
CDR3aa: CASSTTGSSGELFF

j_gene: TRBJ1-1
abundance: NA
v_gene: TRBV14
d_gene: NA
CDR3nt: TGTGCCAGCAGCCAAGTTCGGAGGAACACTGAAGCTTTCTTT
CDR3aa: CASSQVRRNTEAFF

j_gene: TRBJ1-5
abundance: NA
v_gene: TRBV7-6
d_gene: NA
CDR3nt: TGTGACAGCAGCTTGGGAGGTAATCAGCCCCAGCATTTT
CDR3aa: CDSSLGGNQPQHF

j_gene: TRBJ2-1
abundance: NA
v_gene: TRBV28
d_gene: NA
CDR3nt: TGTGCCAGCAGTCCGGCTAGGGAAAACAATGAGCAGTTCTTC
CDR3aa: CASSPARENNEQFF

j_gene: TRBJ2-1
abundance: many
v_gene: TRBV7-8
d_gene: TRBD2
CDR3nt: TGTGCCAGCAGCCGTATAATGGTAGCGGGGGAAGGTTACAATGAGCAGTTCTTC
CDR3aa: CASSRIMVAGEGYNEQFF

j_gene: TRBJ2-6
abundance: once
v_gene: TRBV6-2/TRBV6-3
d_gene: TRBD1
CDR3nt: TGTGCCAGCAGATTCGAATTGGGACAGGGACCTGGGGCCAACGTCCTGACTTTC
CDR3aa: CASRFELGQGPGANVLTF

j_gene: TRBJ1-1
abundance: few
v_gene: TRBV2
d_gene: NA
CDR3nt: TGTGCCAGCGGGGGGCTTCAAGCTTTCTTT
CDR3aa: CASGGLQAFF

j_gene: TRBJ1-2
abundance: few
v_gene: TRBV4-3
d_gene: NA
CDR3nt: TGCGCCAGCAGCCCAACGACAGCTAACTATGGCTACACCTTC
CDR3aa: CASSPTTANYGYTF

j_gene: TRBJ1-1
abundance: NA
v_gene: TRBV2
d_gene: NA
CDR3nt: TGTGCCAGCAGGGGGTCTGGGGGGGCGAATTGGGACAATGAAGCTTTCTTT
CDR3aa: CASRGSGGANWDNEAFF

j_gene: TRBJ1-1
abundance: NA
v_gene: TRBV6-2/TRBV6-3
d_gene: TRBD1
CDR3nt: TGTGCCAGCAGTTACTCCACCCGGGACAGGGAAGAGGGAGCTTTCTTT
CDR3aa: CASSYSTRDREEGAFF

j_gene: TRBJ2-7
abundance: few
v_gene: TRBV10-2
d_gene: NA
CDR3nt: TGCGCCAGCAGTGTTTGGGACACCAACTCCTACGAGCAGTACTTC
CDR3aa: CASSVWDTNSYEQYF

j_gene: TRBJ2-2
abundance: many
v_gene: TRBV7-9
d_gene: TRBD1
CDR3nt: TGTGCCAGCAGCTGGGACCGGGACAGGGAGAACACCGGGGAGCTGTTTTTT
CDR3aa: CASSWDRDRENTGELFF